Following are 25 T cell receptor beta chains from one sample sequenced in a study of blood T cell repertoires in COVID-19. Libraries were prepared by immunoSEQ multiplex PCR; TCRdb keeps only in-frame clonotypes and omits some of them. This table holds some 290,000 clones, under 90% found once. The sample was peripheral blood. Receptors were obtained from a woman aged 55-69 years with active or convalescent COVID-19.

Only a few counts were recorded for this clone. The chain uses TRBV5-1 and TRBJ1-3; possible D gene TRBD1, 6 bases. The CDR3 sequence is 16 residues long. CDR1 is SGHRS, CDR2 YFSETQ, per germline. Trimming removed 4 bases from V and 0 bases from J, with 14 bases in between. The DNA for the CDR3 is TGCGCCAGCAGCAGTGGGGACACCTACTCTGGAAACACCATATATTTT. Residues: CASSSGDTYSGNTIYF.

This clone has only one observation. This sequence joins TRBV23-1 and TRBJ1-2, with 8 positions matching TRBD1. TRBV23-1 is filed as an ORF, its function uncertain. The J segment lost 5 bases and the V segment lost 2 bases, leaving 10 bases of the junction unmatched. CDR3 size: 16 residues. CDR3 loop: CASSQALRGLRYGYTF. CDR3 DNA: TGCGCCAGCAGTCAAGCCCTCAGGGGGCTAAGGTATGGCTACACCTTC.

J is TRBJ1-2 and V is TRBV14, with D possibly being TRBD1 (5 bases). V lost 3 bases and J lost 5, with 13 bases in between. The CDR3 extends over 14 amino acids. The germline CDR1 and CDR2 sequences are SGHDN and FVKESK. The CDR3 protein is CASSQATGGYGYTF. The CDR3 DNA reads TGTGCCAGCAGCCAGGCCACCGGGGGGTATGGCTACACCTTC.

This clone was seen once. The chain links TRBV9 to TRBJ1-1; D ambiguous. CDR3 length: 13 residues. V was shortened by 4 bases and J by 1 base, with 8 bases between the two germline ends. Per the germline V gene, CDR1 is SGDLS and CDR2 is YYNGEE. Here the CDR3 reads CASSQSENTEAFF. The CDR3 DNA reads TGTGCCAGCAGCCAGAGCGAGAACACTGAAGCTTTCTTT.

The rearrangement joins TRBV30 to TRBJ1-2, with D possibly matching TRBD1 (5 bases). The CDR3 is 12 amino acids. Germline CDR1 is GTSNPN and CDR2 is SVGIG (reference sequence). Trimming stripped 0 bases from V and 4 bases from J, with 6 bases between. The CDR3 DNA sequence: TGTGCCTGGAGTGTAGGGGCCTATGGCTACACCTTC. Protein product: CAWSVGAYGYTF.

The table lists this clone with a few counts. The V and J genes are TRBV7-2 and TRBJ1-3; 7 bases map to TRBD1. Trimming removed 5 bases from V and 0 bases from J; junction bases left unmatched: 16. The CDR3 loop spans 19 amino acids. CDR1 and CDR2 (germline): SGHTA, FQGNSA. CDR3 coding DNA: TGTGCCAGCAGCCCCCCTAGACGGGACAGTCCCTTCTCTGGAAACACCATATATTTT. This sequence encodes CASSPPRRDSPFSGNTIYF.

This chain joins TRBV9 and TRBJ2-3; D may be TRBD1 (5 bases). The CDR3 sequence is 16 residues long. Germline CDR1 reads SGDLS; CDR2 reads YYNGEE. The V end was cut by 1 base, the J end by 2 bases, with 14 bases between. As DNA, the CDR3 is TGTGCCAGCAGCGTATCCCCGACAGCCTACACAGATACGCAGTATTTT. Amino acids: CASSVSPTAYTDTQYF.

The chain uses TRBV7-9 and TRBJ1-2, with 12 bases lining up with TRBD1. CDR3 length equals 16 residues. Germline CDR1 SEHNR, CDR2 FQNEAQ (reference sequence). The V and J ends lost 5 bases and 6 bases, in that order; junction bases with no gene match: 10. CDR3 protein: CASSRPPGQGADGYTF. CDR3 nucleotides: TGTGCCAGCAGCCGGCCCCCGGGACAGGGGGCGGATGGCTACACCTTC. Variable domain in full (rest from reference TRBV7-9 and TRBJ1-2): DTGVSQNPRHKITKRGQNVTFRCDPISEHNRLYWYRQTLGQGPEFLTYFQNEAQLEKSRLLSDRFSAERPKGSFSTLEIQRTEQGDSAMYLCASSRPPGQGADGYTFGSGTRLTVV.

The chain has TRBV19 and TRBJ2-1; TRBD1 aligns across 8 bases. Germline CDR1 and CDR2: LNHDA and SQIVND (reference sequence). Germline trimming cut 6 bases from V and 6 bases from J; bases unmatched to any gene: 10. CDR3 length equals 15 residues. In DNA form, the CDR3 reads TGTGCCAGTAGCCCCCGGGGACAGGACCCCAATGAGCAGTTCTTC. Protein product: CASSPRGQDPNEQFF.

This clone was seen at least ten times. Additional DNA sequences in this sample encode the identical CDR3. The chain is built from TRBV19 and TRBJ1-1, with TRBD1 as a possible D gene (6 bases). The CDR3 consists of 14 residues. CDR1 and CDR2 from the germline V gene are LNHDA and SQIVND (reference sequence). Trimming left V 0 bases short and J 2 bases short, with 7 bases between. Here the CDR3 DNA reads TGTGCCAGTAGTATAGAGGGGGCAAACACTGAAGCTTTCTTT. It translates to CASSIEGANTEAFF.

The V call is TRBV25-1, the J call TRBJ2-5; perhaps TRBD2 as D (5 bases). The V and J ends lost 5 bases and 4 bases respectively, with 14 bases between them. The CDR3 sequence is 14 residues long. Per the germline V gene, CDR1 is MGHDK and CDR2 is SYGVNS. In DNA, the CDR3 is TGTGCCAGCAGTAAACTAGGTCCTGTAGAGACCCAGTACTTC. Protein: CASSKLGPVETQYF.

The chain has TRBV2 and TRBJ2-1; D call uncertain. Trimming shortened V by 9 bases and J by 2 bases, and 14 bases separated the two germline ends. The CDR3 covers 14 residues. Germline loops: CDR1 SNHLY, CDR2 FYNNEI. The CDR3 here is CASFLAQAYNEQFF. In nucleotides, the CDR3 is TGTGCCAGTTTTTTGGCTCAGGCCTACAATGAGCAGTTCTTC.

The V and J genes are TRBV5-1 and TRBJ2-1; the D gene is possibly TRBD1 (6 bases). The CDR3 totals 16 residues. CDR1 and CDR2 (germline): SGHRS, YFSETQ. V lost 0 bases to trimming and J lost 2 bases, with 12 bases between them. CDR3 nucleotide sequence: TGCGCCAGCAGCTTGGCCGGACAGAAAACCTACAATGAGCAGTTCTTC. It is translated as CASSLAGQKTYNEQFF.

CDR3 nucleotide sequence: TGTGCCAGCAGCTTCCCGAACTATCCCCCTGAAGCTTTCTTT. Its translation is CASSFPNYPPEAFF. The V and J genes are TRBV5-6 and TRBJ1-1; D gene ambiguous. Per the germline V gene, CDR1 is SGHDT and CDR2 is YYEEEE. The CDR3 is 14 amino acids. The V and J ends lost 2 bases and 6 bases respectively, with 14 bases between them.

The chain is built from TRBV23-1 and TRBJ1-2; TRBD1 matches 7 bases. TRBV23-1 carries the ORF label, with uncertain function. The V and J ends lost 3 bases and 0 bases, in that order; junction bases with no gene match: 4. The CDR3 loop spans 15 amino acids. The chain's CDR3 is CASSQRDRTNYGYTF. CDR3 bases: TGCGCCAGCAGTCAGAGGGACAGAACTAACTATGGCTACACCTTC.

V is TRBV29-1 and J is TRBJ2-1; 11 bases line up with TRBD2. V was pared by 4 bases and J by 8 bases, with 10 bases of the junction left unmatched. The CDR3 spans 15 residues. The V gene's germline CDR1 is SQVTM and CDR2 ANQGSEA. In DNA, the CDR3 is TGCAGCGTTGTGACCTTATATAGCGGGGGGGATGAGCAGTTCTTC. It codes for CSVVTLYSGGDEQFF.

CDR3 DNA: TGTGCCAGCAGCTTTTGGACTAGCGGGGTGTATGAGCAGTTCTTC. This codes for CASSFWTSGVYEQFF. The gene calls are TRBV5-6 and TRBJ2-1, with TRBD2 identical over 12 bases. Germline V gene sequence: CDR1 SGHDT, CDR2 YYEEEE. The CDR3 runs 15 residues. Trimming removed 2 bases from V and 8 bases from J; junction bases left unmatched: 5.

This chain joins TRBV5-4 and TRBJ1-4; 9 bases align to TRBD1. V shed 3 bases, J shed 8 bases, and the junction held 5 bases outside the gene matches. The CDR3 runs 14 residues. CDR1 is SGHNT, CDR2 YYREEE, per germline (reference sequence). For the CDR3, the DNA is TGTGCCAGCAGCTCAACAGGGGGCGTCGAAAAACTGTTTTTT. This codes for CASSSTGGVEKLFF.

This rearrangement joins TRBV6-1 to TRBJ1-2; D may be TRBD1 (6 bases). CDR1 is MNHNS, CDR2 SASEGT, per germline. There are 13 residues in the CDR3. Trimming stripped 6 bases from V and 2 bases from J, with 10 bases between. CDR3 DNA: TGTGCCAGCAGAACCGGGACAAACTATGGCTACACCTTC. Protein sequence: CASRTGTNYGYTF.

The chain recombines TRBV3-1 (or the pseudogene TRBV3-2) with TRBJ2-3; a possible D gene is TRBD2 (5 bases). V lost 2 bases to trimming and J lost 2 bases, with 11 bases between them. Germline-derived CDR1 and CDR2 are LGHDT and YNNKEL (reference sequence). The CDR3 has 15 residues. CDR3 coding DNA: TGTGCCAGCAGCCAATTCTCCGGGGACACAGATACGCAGTATTTT. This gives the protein CASSQFSGDTDTQYF.

CDR3 sequence reads: CASSLGGSDRGGNSYGYTF. The CDR3 DNA sequence: TGTGCCAGCAGCTTAGGGGGCTCGGACAGGGGCGGAAATTCCTATGGCTACACCTTC. The V gene is TRBV7-8, the J gene TRBJ1-2; 9 bases are shared with TRBD1. The CDR3 covers 19 residues. Germline loops: CDR1 SGHVS, CDR2 FQNEAQ. J was trimmed by 4 bases and V by 1 base; bases with no gene match: 16.

The chain's CDR3 is CASSHRDRTNLSRDEQFF. CDR3 coding DNA: TGCGCCAGCAGTCATAGGGACAGGACAAACCTTTCTAGGGATGAGCAGTTCTTC. J is TRBJ2-1 and V is TRBV23-1; TRBD1 aligns across 8 bases. TRBV23-1 is identified as an open reading frame with a role that is uncertain. V lost 3 bases, J lost 8 bases, and 18 bases stayed unmatched. The CDR3 spans 18 residues.

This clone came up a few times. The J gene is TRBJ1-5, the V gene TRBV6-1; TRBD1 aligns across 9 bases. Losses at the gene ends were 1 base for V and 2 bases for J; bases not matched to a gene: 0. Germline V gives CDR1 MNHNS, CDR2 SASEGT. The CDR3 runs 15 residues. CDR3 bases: TGTGCCAGCAGTGAAGGGACAGGGGGCAATCAGCCCCAGCATTTT. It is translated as CASSEGTGGNQPQHF.

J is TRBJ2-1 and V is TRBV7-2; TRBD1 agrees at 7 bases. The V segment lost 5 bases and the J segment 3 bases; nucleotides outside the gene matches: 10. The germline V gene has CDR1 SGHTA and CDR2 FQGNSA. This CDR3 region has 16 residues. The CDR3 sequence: CASSHGYRTGYNEQFF. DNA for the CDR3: TGTGCCAGCAGCCATGGGTACCGGACAGGCTACAATGAGCAGTTCTTC.

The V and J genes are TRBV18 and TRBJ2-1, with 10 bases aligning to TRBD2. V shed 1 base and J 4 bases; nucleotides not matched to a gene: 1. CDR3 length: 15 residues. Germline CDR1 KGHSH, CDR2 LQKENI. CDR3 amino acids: CASSPQRGGYNEQFF. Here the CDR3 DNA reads TGTGCCAGCTCACCACAGCGGGGGGGTTACAATGAGCAGTTCTTC.